This T cell receptor (beta chain) was retrieved from a study of blood T cell repertoires in COVID-19. On the study more broadly: The origin of the acute and convalescent COVID-19 samples was the United States, Italy and Spain. PBMCs, B-cell-depleted T cells, or T cells provided the cDNA or gDNA that made up the material.

The authors' processing: Reference gene primer amplification yielded estimated nucleated cell counts. Profiled with immunoSEQ multiplex PCR; TCRdb holds only in-frame clones, not every one. The V and J calls and clone size come from that table; D and trimming were worked out from the DNA. This sample yields roughly 250,000 clones, of which nearly 85% are seen a single time; 8.6% belongs to the top ten. This CDR3 contains 18 residues. The V segment lost 0 bases and the J segment 0 bases; nucleotides outside the gene matches: 9. Germline CDR1 reads SGHRS; CDR2 reads YFSETQ. Sequenced: peripheral blood. The receptor was derived from a human donor in a cohort sampled during active COVID-19. The V and J genes are TRBV5-1 and TRBJ2-7; 10 bases are shared with TRBD2. CDR3 region: CASSLVGSGRPSSYEQYF. The CDR3 bases are TGCGCCAGCAGCTTGGTAGGTAGCGGGAGGCCCAGCTCCTACGAGCAGTACTTC.